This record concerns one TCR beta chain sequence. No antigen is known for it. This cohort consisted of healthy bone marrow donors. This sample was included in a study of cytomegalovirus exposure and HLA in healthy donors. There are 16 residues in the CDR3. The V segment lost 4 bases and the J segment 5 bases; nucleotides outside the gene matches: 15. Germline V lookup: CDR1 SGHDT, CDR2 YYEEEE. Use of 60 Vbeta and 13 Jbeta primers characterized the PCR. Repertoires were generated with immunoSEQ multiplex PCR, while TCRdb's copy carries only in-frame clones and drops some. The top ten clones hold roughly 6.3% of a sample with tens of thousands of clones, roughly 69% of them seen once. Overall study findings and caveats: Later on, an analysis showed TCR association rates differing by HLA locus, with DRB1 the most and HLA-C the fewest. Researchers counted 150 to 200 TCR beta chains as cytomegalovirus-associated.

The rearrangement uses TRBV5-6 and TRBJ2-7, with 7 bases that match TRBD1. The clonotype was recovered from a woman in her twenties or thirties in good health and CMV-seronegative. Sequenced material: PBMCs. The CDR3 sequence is CASSTRTFLQGDEQYF. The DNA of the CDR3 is TGTGCCAGCAGCACCCGGACGTTCCTGCAGGGGGACGAGCAGTACTTC.